This T cell receptor (beta chain) came from a study of regulatory T cells. A remark on this clone: What it binds is unknown.

The PCR used 52 TRBV and 13 TRBJ primers. Only in-frame clones appear in the TCRdb table, and some are missing; sequencing was by immunoSEQ multiplex PCR. The table includes just over 20,000 clones, over 85% detected once. The CDR3 length is 14 residues. Per the germline V gene, CDR1 is MDHEN and CDR2 is SYDVKM. J lost 8 bases, V lost 5 bases, and 8 bases had no gene match. Autoimmunity was present in every CD3G-deficient patient, worse in two. Patients, 2 to 39 years old, had expanded memory T-cell proportions. Study outcomes and limitations: Regulatory T cells showed the strongest V-J pair restriction and V/J gene skewing among patient repertoires. Control CD8+ cells showed a nonsignificant trend toward higher Shannon entropy than patient CD8+ cells.

Sequencing was carried out using CD8+ T cells sorted from blood. The chain is built from TRBV28 and TRBJ2-1; the match to TRBD1 covers 8 bases. The clonotype originates from a child aged 2 to 15 with CD3G deficiency. Written as DNA, the CDR3 is TGTGCCAGCAGTAACCTTCAGGGGGCTGATGAGCAGTTCTTC. It encodes CASSNLQGADEQFF.